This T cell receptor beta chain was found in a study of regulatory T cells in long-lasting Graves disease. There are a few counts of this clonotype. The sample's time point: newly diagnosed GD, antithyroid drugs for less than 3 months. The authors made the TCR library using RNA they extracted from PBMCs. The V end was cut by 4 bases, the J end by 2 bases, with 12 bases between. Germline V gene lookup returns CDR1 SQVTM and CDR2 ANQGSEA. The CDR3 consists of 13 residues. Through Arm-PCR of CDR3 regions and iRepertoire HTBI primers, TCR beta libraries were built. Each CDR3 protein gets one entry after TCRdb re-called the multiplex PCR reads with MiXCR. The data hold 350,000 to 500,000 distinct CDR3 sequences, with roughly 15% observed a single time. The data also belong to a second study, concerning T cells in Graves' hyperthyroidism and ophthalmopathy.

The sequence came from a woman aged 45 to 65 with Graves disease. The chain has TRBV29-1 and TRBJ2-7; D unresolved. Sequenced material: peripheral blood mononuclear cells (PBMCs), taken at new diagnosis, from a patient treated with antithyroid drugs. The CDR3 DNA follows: TGCAGCGTTGTTGGGAACAGACCCTACGAGCAGTACTTC. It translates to CSVVGNRPYEQYF.